One sample yielded the 21 T cell receptor beta chains listed below, sequenced in a study of response to subunit inactivated influenza vaccine listed by TCRdb under 2018. The library relied on RT-PCR. This sample was sequenced with an Illumina HiSeq 2500. TCRdb ran its own pipeline on the public reads, namely fastp trimming at Q25 and MiXCR clone calling, and kept in-frame beta chains. For every CDR3 protein sequence, its rows merge into one entry that carries the most common genes and DNA. The sample data list around 520,000 distinct CDR3 sequences, and 12% of these were observed just once. The top ten hold around 9.6% of the sample. Sample: PBMCs from blood, taken on the day of vaccination. These receptors originate from a middle-aged man who received an inactivated influenza vaccine. Donor details come from another sample of the same person, matched by shared clones.

V is TRBV5-1 and J is TRBJ2-5; perhaps TRBD2 as D (7 bases). CDR3 length: 16 amino acids. Germline V lookup: CDR1 SGHRS, CDR2 YFSETQ. Trimming shortened V by 2 bases and J by 4 bases, and 18 bases separated the two germline ends. The CDR3 here is CASSFAGGGAGETQYF. The DNA of the CDR3 is TGCGCCAGCAGCTTTGCTGGAGGGGGGGCTGGAGAGACCCAGTACTTC.

The chain couples TRBV15 to TRBJ2-2, with D possibly called TRBD1 or TRBD2 (6 bases each). This CDR3 is built from 16 residues. V lost 4 bases to trimming and J lost 0 bases, with 12 bases between them. The germline V gene encodes CDR1 LNHNV and CDR2 YYDKDF (reference sequence). The CDR3 DNA reads as TGTGCCACCAGCAAAGGGGGGACCGCGAACACCGGGGAGCTGTTTTTT. It specifies CATSKGGTANTGELFF.

This clonotype was observed at least ten times. The rearrangement uses TRBV7-8 and TRBJ1-1, with 7 bases identical to TRBD1. J was trimmed by 6 bases and V by 5 bases; bases with no gene match: 9. CDR1 and CDR2 (germline): SGHVS, FQNEAQ. This CDR3 spans 14 amino acids. CDR3 residues: CASSADRVVAEAFF. CDR3 DNA: TGTGCCAGCAGCGCAGACAGGGTGGTAGCTGAAGCTTTCTTT.

This clonotype was seen a few times. The chain couples TRBV7-9 to TRBJ2-2, with a weak D call TRBD2 (6 bases). V lost 7 bases to trimming and J lost 5 bases, with 23 bases between them. CDR1 is SEHNR, CDR2 FQNEAQ, per germline (reference sequence). The CDR3 is 17 amino acids. CDR3 in amino acids: CASTTFSGGWGTGELFF. The CDR3 DNA sequence: TGTGCCAGCACCACCTTTTCAGGAGGGTGGGGTACCGGGGAGCTGTTTTTT.

The chain is built from TRBV11-2 and TRBJ2-1; D not resolved. V lost 7 bases and J lost 7, with 11 bases in between. This CDR3 is built from 12 residues. CDR1 is SGHAT, CDR2 FQNNGV, per germline. CDR3 coding DNA: TGTGCCAGCACCTTGGGTCAAAATGAGCAGTTCTTC. This sequence encodes CASTLGQNEQFF.

A few counts support this clonotype. The chain couples TRBV7-2 to TRBJ1-2; 7 nucleotides match TRBD1. The CDR3 runs 16 residues. Germline CDR1 and CDR2: SGHTA and FQGNSA. V trimming: 5 bases; J trimming: 0 bases; junction bases outside the gene matches: 9. The CDR3 here is CASSKTRQGTNYGYTF. The CDR3 DNA sequence: TGTGCCAGCAGCAAAACCAGACAGGGTACTAACTATGGCTACACCTTC.

Remarks on this clonotype: This may be a read error, as it is one base from a much larger clone. This sequence joins TRBV5-1 and TRBJ2-5, with TRBD2 matching 13 bases. The V gene's germline CDR1 is SGHRS and CDR2 YFSETQ. The CDR3 runs to 18 residues. CDR3 loop: CASSPLGLAGDNQDTQYF. CDR3 in DNA: TGCGCCAGCAGCCCACTAGGACTAGCGGGGGATAACCAAGACACCCAGTACTTC.

V and J are TRBV3-1 and TRBJ2-5; D uncertain. This CDR3 has 14 amino acids. V gave up 0 bases and J gave up 4 bases, with 9 bases separating them. Germline CDR1 LGHDT, CDR2 YNNKEL (reference sequence). The CDR3 sequence: CASSQDPRTETQYF. CDR3 DNA sequence: TGTGCCAGCAGCCAAGACCCGAGGACAGAGACCCAGTACTTC.

Of note for this clonotype: Relative to the germline gene, one junction end is altered; a read error may explain this. The chain carries TRBV5-1 and TRBJ2-2, with 7 bases matching TRBD1. Germline-derived CDR1 and CDR2 are SGHRS and YFSETQ. The CDR3 has 14 residues. The CDR3 region has the DNA TGCGTCAGCAGCTCCACAGGGGCGGACGGGGAGCTGTTTTTT. Translating it yields CVSSSTGADGELFF.

The chain employs TRBV12-3 or TRBV12-4 and TRBJ2-1, with a tentative D call TRBD2 (6 bases). The V and J ends lost 6 bases and 6 bases respectively, with 18 bases between them. There are 15 residues in the CDR3. Here the CDR3 reads CASSLLSGVGNEQFF. CDR3 nucleotide sequence: TGTGCCAGCAGCCTACTATCGGGAGTCGGCAATGAGCAGTTCTTC.

This clonotype was seen a handful of times. V is TRBV27 and J is TRBJ2-2; perhaps TRBD2 as D (5 bases). The germline V and J ends were trimmed by 5 bases and 0 bases, with 22 bases remaining between them. Germline assignment: CDR1 MNHEY and CDR2 SMNVEV (reference sequence). CDR3 length: 19 residues. CDR3 region: CASSRHTGKKSPNTGELFF. In DNA form, the CDR3 reads TGTGCCAGCAGTCGACACACCGGGAAAAAATCCCCGAACACCGGGGAGCTGTTTTTT.

This clonotype was observed at least ten times. CDR3 sequence (DNA): TGCGCCAGCAGCCAAGCGATTGGCGCGAACACCGGGGAGCTGTTTTTT. Protein product: CASSQAIGANTGELFF. The V gene is TRBV4-3, the J gene TRBJ2-2; D is undetermined. The V end was cut by 1 base, the J end by 0 bases, with 9 bases between. The germline V gene encodes CDR1 LGHNA and CDR2 YSLEER. The CDR3 contains 16 residues.

The chain employs TRBV6-1 and TRBJ2-7; 7 bases match TRBD1. The germline gives CDR1 MNHNS, CDR2 SASEGT. With V trimmed by 6 bases and J by 4 bases, 12 bases remained unmatched. This CDR3 comprises 15 residues. The CDR3 here is CASRQPWDSVYEQYF. The CDR3 nucleotides are TGTGCCAGCAGGCAGCCTTGGGACAGCGTGTACGAGCAGTACTTC.

This clonotype has just a few counts. The gene calls are TRBV11-2 and TRBJ2-7, with 9 bases matching TRBD1. The length of the CDR3 is 15 residues. Germline-derived CDR1 and CDR2 are SGHAT and FQNNGV. After removal of 2 bases from V and 5 bases from J, the junction contained 7 bases not matched to a gene. CDR3 DNA sequence: TGTGCCAGCAGCTTACGGGACAGGGCCATGGACGAGCAGTACTTC. This sequence encodes CASSLRDRAMDEQYF.

The chain carries TRBV12-3 or TRBV12-4 and TRBJ2-2; D unclear. V was pared by 10 bases and J by 5 bases, with 20 bases between. The CDR3 length is 15 residues. The CDR3 bases are TGTGCCACCCTCACAATGGGCGGTGCGACCGGGGAGCTGTTTTTT. Translated, it gives CATLTMGGATGELFF.

This clonotype was recorded many times. The chain joins TRBV12-3 or TRBV12-4 to TRBJ2-1, with D maybe TRBD2 (6 bases). The CDR3 has 15 amino acids. The V gene lost 6 bases and the J gene lost 5 bases, with 17 bases spanning the gap. In DNA form, the CDR3 reads TGTGCCAGCAGCCGCCTCATGGAGGGACACAATGAGCAGTTCTTC. It specifies CASSRLMEGHNEQFF.

This chain connects TRBV10-3 to TRBJ1-4; tentative D call: TRBD1 (6 bases). The CDR3 runs to 14 residues. Germline CDR1 reads ENHRY; CDR2 reads SYGVKD. With 0 bases removed from V and 11 bases from J, the gap between germline ends came to 13 bases. The CDR3: CAISESQRGGKLFF. For the CDR3, the DNA is TGTGCCATCAGTGAGTCCCAGAGAGGGGGGAAACTGTTTTTT.

The V gene is TRBV5-1, the J gene TRBJ2-7; tentative D call: TRBD1 (5 bases). Per germline, CDR1 SGHRS and CDR2 YFSETQ. This CDR3 contains 14 residues. Trimming pared 5 bases from V and 2 bases from J, leaving 14 bases between. The CDR3 here is CASRRQPEPYEQYF. For the CDR3, the DNA is TGCGCCAGCAGGAGACAGCCTGAACCCTACGAGCAGTACTTC.

In its sample, this clonotype was seen a few times. For the CDR3, the DNA is TGTGCCAGCAGTTGGGGACAGACCAAAAACAACTATGGCTACACCTTC. This sequence encodes CASSWGQTKNNYGYTF. The chain employs TRBV6-2 or TRBV6-3 and TRBJ1-2; TRBD1 agrees at 7 bases. Germline-derived CDR1 and CDR2 are MNHEY and SVGEGT. V shed 4 bases and J 2 bases; nucleotides not matched to a gene: 10. The CDR3 covers 16 residues.

The chain combines TRBV12-3 or TRBV12-4 with TRBJ1-2; no clear D. The CDR3 loop spans 9 amino acids. With 5 bases removed from V and 13 bases from J, the gap between germline ends came to 8 bases. This CDR3 reads CASSPRRTF. CDR3 sequence (DNA): TGTGCCAGCAGTCCGCGACGCACCTTC.

This clonotype was counted a few times. The chain recombines TRBV4-1 with TRBJ1-1; D possibly corresponds to TRBD1 (6 bases). The germline CDR1 and CDR2 sequences are MGHRA and YSYEKL. CDR3 length: 16 residues. Deletions cut 0 bases from V and 3 bases from J, with 14 bases between. Here the CDR3 DNA reads TGCGCCAGCAGCCAAGAACGCGGGAGGGGGGACACTGAAGCTTTCTTT. Translation: CASSQERGRGDTEAFF.